This T cell receptor (beta chain) was obtained from a study of blood T cell repertoires in COVID-19. At the level of the study: PBMCs, B-cell-depleted T cells, or T cells provided the cDNA or gDNA that made up the material.

The V and J ends lost 4 bases and 5 bases, in that order; junction bases with no gene match: 13. In germline, CDR1 is SGHVS, CDR2 FNYEAQ. There are 18 residues in the CDR3. Under the authors' procedure: Estimates of nucleated cell counts were drawn from the amplification of reference gene primers. The table came from immunoSEQ multiplex PCR; TCRdb's copy has only in-frame clones and leaves some out. Clone size and the V and J calls come from that table; the DNA yielded D and trimming. The table has 150,000 to 200,000 clones, approximately 90% seen once; the top ten hold about 22%. V usage is TRBV7-6 and J usage is TRBJ2-5; 13 positions agree with TRBD2. The sequence derives from a man in his 60s with active or convalescent COVID-19. Source material: peripheral blood. CDR3 DNA sequence: TGTGCCAGCAGCTCGATAGCACCGGGACTAGCGGGGTTGGAGACCCAGTACTTC. It yields the protein CASSSIAPGLAGLETQYF. Supplemented by reference TRBV7-6 and TRBJ2-5, the full variable domain reads GAGVSQSPRYKVTKRGQDVALRCDPISGHVSLYWYRQALGQGPEFLTYFNYEAQQDKSGLPNDRFSAERPEGSISTLTIQRTEQRDSAMYRCASSSIAPGLAGLETQYFGPGTRLLVL.